What follows are 23 T cell receptor beta chains derived from one specimen sequenced in a study of shared clonotypes between healthy human individuals. TCRdb keeps only in-frame clones here, not all; method: immunoSEQ multiplex PCR. The sample yields roughly 2,300,000 clones, 85% to 95% seen once. The sample was naive CD4+ T cells from PBMCs. As to subset: CD45RA+ positively selected. The receptors stem from a man aged 18 to 29 in good health. Some clones in this sample may be carry-over from other donors' samples.

This sequence joins TRBV30 and TRBJ1-3, with TRBD1 as a possible D gene (6 bases). CDR3 size: 15 residues. Deletions cut 2 bases from V and 2 bases from J, with 13 bases between. The germline V gene has CDR1 GTSNPN and CDR2 SVGIG (reference sequence). In DNA form, the CDR3 reads TGTGCCTGGAGTTACGGGGGGCTTACTGGAAACACCATATATTTT. Amino acids: CAWSYGGLTGNTIYF.

The chain joins TRBV1 to TRBJ1-2; TRBD1, the table's D call, was not compared with the DNA. TRBV1 is termed a pseudogene. The CDR3 consists of 16 residues. In DNA form, the CDR3 reads TGCACCAGCAGCCAAGACAGGGAAGATTGGAACTATGGCTACACCTTC. Translation: CTSSQDREDWNYGYTF.

For the CDR3, the DNA is TGTGCCAGCAGCGTATCACCCTCCGGGGAGCTGTTTTTT. Translating it yields CASSVSPSGELFF. The rearrangement joins TRBV9 to TRBJ2-2; no definite D call. The CDR3 consists of 13 residues. The ends were cut back, 1 base at V and 6 bases at J, with 7 bases in the middle. Germline loops: CDR1 SGDLS, CDR2 YYNGEE.

The V call is TRBV28, the J call TRBJ1-3; D ambiguous. V dropped 7 bases and J dropped 0 bases, with 13 bases sitting between them. Germline CDR1 and CDR2: MDHEN and SYDVKM. CDR3 size: 15 residues. This chain's CDR3 is CASTLRLFSGNTIYF. The CDR3 DNA reads as TGTGCCAGCACCTTACGACTGTTCTCTGGAAACACCATATATTTT.

The chain links TRBV4-2 to TRBJ1-2; D is perhaps TRBD1 (5 bases). The V gene's germline CDR1 is LGHNA and CDR2 YNFKEQ. Trimming removed 0 bases at V and 3 bases at J, with 14 bases between. The CDR3 has 16 amino acids. In DNA, the CDR3 is TGTGCCAGCAGCCAAGATGTGAGGGGCCTCTACTATGGCTACACCTTC. Translating gives CASSQDVRGLYYGYTF.

This clone occurred once. The rearrangement uses TRBV4-1 and TRBJ1-5; weak D call: TRBD1 (5 bases). Per germline, CDR1 MGHRA and CDR2 YSYEKL. Trimming took 0 bases from V and 6 from J, leaving 9 bases between them. The CDR3 runs 14 residues. CDR3 sequence reads: CASSQDTGRQPQHF. CDR3 in DNA: TGCGCCAGCAGCCAAGATACAGGTCGTCAGCCCCAGCATTTT.

The V gene is TRBV7-2, the J gene TRBJ2-2, with 7 bases that match TRBD2. The germline V gene encodes CDR1 SGHTA and CDR2 FQGNSA. This CDR3 comprises 15 residues. Germline trimming cut 0 bases from V and 7 bases from J; bases unmatched to any gene: 5. CDR3 DNA: TGTGCCAGCAGCTTAGCGCGGGAGATTAACGGGGAGCTGTTTTTT. This encodes CASSLAREINGELFF.

The V gene is TRBV4-2, the J gene TRBJ2-7, with 10 bases that match TRBD2. The CDR3 is made up of 16 amino acids. CDR1 and CDR2 from the germline V gene are LGHNA and YNFKEQ. The trim removed 1 base at V and 3 bases at J, leaving 6 bases unmatched. CDR3 DNA sequence: TGTGCCAGCAGCCAAGGAACGGTAGCGGGAGGCTACGAGCAGTACTTC. Amino acid sequence: CASSQGTVAGGYEQYF.

The V and J genes are TRBV28 and TRBJ1-3; D is possibly TRBD1 (6 bases). This CDR3 is built from 15 residues. Trimming removed 7 bases from V and 2 bases from J, with 15 bases in between. Germline CDR1 and CDR2: MDHEN and SYDVKM. CDR3 protein: CASTLGGGPGNTIYF. CDR3 DNA: TGTGCCAGCACCTTGGGAGGGGGACCTGGAAACACCATATATTTT.

V and J are TRBV25-1 and TRBJ1-1; 9 positions agree with TRBD1. This CDR3 has 15 amino acids. Germline values: CDR1 MGHDK, CDR2 SYGVNS. The V segment lost 6 bases and the J segment 4 bases; nucleotides outside the gene matches: 9. This CDR3 is CASREQGAQGTEAFF. For the CDR3, the DNA is TGTGCCAGCAGGGAACAGGGGGCGCAGGGCACTGAAGCTTTCTTT.

Only one count was recorded for this clone. V and J are TRBV28 and TRBJ2-3; D is possibly TRBD2 (7 bases). Germline CDR1 is MDHEN and CDR2 is SYDVKM. Trimming removed 3 bases at V and 2 bases at J, with 15 bases between. The CDR3 sequence is 16 residues long. In DNA, the CDR3 is TGTGCCAGCAGTTTTCTAGGGGGAGGGTCCACAGATACGCAGTATTTT. This gives the protein CASSFLGGGSTDTQYF.

The rearrangement links TRBV5-5 to TRBJ1-2, with 7 bases that match TRBD1. CDR1 is SGHKS and CDR2 is YYEKEE in the germline V gene (reference sequence). The junction had 5 bases not matched to a gene; V was cut back by 2 bases and J by 4 bases. The CDR3 has 14 residues. The CDR3 spells CASSFGQASYGYTF. The CDR3 nucleotides read TGTGCCAGCAGCTTCGGACAGGCTTCCTATGGCTACACCTTC.

CDR3 region: CASSSGTDYGYTF. The CDR3 nucleotides are TGTGCCAGCAGTTCCGGGACAGATTATGGCTACACCTTC. The rearrangement joins TRBV6-1 to TRBJ1-2; 7 bases fit TRBD1. V gave up 5 bases and J gave up 5 bases; unmatched junction bases: 5. CDR1 is MNHNS, CDR2 SASEGT, per germline. The CDR3 covers 13 residues.

This chain links TRBV19 with TRBJ2-5; the D is unclear. Germline V gene lookup returns CDR1 LNHDA and CDR2 SQIVND (reference sequence). The CDR3 sequence is 15 residues long. Trimming removed 1 base from V and 3 bases from J, with 12 bases in between. This chain's CDR3 is CASSIGVGQEETQYF. For the CDR3, the DNA is TGTGCCAGTAGTATAGGGGTCGGCCAGGAAGAGACCCAGTACTTC.

J is TRBJ2-3 and V is TRBV9; 11 bases line up with TRBD2. J gave up 6 bases and V 3 bases, and 3 bases lay outside the gene matches. There are 14 residues in the CDR3. The germline gives CDR1 SGDLS, CDR2 YYNGEE. The CDR3 DNA reads TGTGCCAGCAGCGCCACTAGCGGGAGTGATACGCAGTATTTT. Translated: CASSATSGSDTQYF.

The chain recombines TRBV5-1 with TRBJ2-3; 8 bases agree with TRBD2. V gave up 7 bases and J gave up 2 bases; unmatched junction bases: 6. CDR3 length equals 14 residues. Germline V lookup: CDR1 SGHRS, CDR2 YFSETQ. The CDR3, as DNA: TGCGCCAGCGGTAGCGGGAACCCCACAGATACGCAGTATTTT. It yields the protein CASGSGNPTDTQYF.

The chain combines TRBV7-9 with TRBJ1-1, with a tentative D call TRBD1 (6 bases). The CDR3 consists of 15 residues. CDR1 and CDR2 from the germline V gene are SEHNR and FQNEAQ (reference sequence). V was pared by 5 bases and J by 4 bases, with 17 bases between. The CDR3 spells CASSRPQGSGTEAFF. The CDR3 DNA reads TGTGCCAGCAGCCGCCCTCAGGGGTCGGGCACTGAAGCTTTCTTT.

The chain is built from TRBV29-1 and TRBJ1-2, with 7 bases that match TRBD1. Germline V gene data show CDR1 as SQVTM and CDR2 as ANQGSEA. With 8 bases clipped from V and 2 bases from J, the junction kept 8 bases outside the gene matches. CDR3 length: 13 amino acids. The CDR3 DNA reads TGCAGCTTCAAACCGGGACAGAACTATGGCTACACCTTC. It specifies CSFKPGQNYGYTF. Full variable domain (rest looked up from reference TRBV29-1 and TRBJ1-2): SAVISQKPSRDICQRGTSLTIQCQVDSQVTMMFWYRQQPGQSLTLIATANQGSEATYESGFVIDKFPISRPNLTFSTLTVSNMSPEDSSIYLCSFKPGQNYGYTFGSGTRLTVV.

This rearrangement joins TRBV28 to TRBJ2-1; 11 nucleotides agree with TRBD2. CDR1 and CDR2 from the germline V gene are MDHEN and SYDVKM. J was trimmed by 6 bases and V by 2 bases; bases with no gene match: 6. CDR3 length equals 16 residues. The CDR3: CASSLSFLAGGNEQFF. DNA of the CDR3: TGTGCCAGCAGTTTAAGTTTTCTAGCGGGAGGCAATGAGCAGTTCTTC. The variable domain in full, with the rest retrieved from reference TRBV28 and TRBJ2-1, is DVKVTQSSRYLVKRTGEKVFLECVQDMDHENMFWYRQDPGLGLRLIYFSYDVKMKEKGDIPEGYSVSREKKERFSLILESASTNQTSMYLCASSLSFLAGGNEQFFGPGTRLTVL.

The rearrangement links TRBV9 to TRBJ2-3, with 9 bases aligning to TRBD2. Germline V gene lookup returns CDR1 SGDLS and CDR2 YYNGEE. The trim removed 0 bases at V and 4 bases at J, leaving 6 bases unmatched. CDR3 length: 16 amino acids. DNA of the CDR3: TGTGCCAGCAGCGTAGTTAGCGGGAGAATGTCAGATACGCAGTATTTT. Translating it yields CASSVVSGRMSDTQYF.

Comment on this clone: Distinct nucleotide sequences in the sample also encode this CDR3. J is TRBJ2-7 and V is TRBV9; 12 bases line up with TRBD2. The V gene end was trimmed by 4 bases and the J gene end by 3 bases; junction bases not matched to a gene: 2. CDR3 length: 14 amino acids. Germline V gene lookup returns CDR1 SGDLS and CDR2 YYNGEE. The CDR3 coding sequence is TGTGCCAGCAGCACGACTAGCGGGAGCTACGAGCAGTACTTC. Its translation is CASSTTSGSYEQYF.

V gene TRBV28 combines with J gene TRBJ1-1; D unclear. This CDR3 contains 14 residues. Germline-derived CDR1 and CDR2 are MDHEN and SYDVKM. V was clipped by 4 bases and J by 4 bases, with 13 bases between them. Here the CDR3 reads CASSSPSRSTEAFF. The CDR3 bases are TGTGCCAGCAGTTCCCCAAGTAGGAGCACTGAAGCTTTCTTT.

Notes on this clone: The sample contains more than one DNA sequence encoding this CDR3. V and J are TRBV27 and TRBJ2-7, with D possibly matching TRBD2 (6 bases). Germline CDR1 and CDR2: MNHEY and SMNVEV (reference sequence). The CDR3 consists of 15 residues. The V end lost 3 bases, the J end lost 0 bases, and 12 bases lay between the germline ends. This CDR3 reads CASSFSGGPSYEQYF. The CDR3 nucleotides are TGTGCCAGCAGTTTTTCAGGAGGGCCCTCCTACGAGCAGTACTTC.